This entry features one T cell receptor (beta chain) sequence. Its antigen remains unidentified. The record originates from a study of T cells in localized non-small cell lung cancer. The CDR3 totals 16 residues. CDR1 and CDR2 (germline): LNHDA, SQIVND (reference sequence). Trimming removed 2 bases from V and 2 bases from J, with 14 bases in between. Study results and limitations: The appearance of a median approximately 57 of the top 100 tumor clones was seen in adjacent lung.

Clones were sequenced by immunoSEQ multiplex PCR, and TCRdb holds only the in-frame ones, with some missing. The sample holds some 4,000 clones, around two fifths seen once. The receptor comes from a woman aged 35-75 years with stage I lung adenocarcinoma. The chain combines TRBV19 with TRBJ2-3, with a weak D call TRBD2 (5 bases). The input for sequencing was lung tumor tissue, taken before any cancer treatment. This CDR3 reads CASSITLAAATDTQYF. The CDR3 DNA reads TGTGCCAGTAGTATAACGCTAGCCGCCGCCACAGATACGCAGTATTTT.